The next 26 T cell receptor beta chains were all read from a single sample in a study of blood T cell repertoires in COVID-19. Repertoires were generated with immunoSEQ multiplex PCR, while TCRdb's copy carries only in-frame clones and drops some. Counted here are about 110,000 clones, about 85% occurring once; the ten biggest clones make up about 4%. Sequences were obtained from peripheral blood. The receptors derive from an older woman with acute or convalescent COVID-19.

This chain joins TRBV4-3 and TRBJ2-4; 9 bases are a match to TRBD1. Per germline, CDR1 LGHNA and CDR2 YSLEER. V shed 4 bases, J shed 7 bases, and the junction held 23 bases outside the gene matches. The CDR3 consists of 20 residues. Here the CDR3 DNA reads TGCGCCAGCAGCCGCTCAACTCCGGGGGGACAGGGAACCGGGGTGAACATTCAGTACTTC. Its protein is CASSRSTPGGQGTGVNIQYF.

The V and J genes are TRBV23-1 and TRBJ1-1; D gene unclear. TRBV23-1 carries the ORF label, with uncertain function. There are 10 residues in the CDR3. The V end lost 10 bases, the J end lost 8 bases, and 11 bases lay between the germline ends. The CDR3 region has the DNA TGCGCCACCGTCCCCCCCGAAGCTTTCTTT. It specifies CATVPPEAFF.

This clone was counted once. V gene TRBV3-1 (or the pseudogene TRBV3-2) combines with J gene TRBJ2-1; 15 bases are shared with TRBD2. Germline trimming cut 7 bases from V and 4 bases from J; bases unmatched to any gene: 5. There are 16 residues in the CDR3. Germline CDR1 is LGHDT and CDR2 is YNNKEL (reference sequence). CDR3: CASTGTSGRWYNEQFF. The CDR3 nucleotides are TGTGCCAGCACCGGGACTAGCGGGAGGTGGTACAATGAGCAGTTCTTC.

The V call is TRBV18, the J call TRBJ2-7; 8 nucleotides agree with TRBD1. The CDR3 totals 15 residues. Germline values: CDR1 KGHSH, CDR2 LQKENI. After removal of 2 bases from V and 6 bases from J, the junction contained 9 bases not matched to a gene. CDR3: CASSPSKQGVFEQYF. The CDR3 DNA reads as TGTGCCAGCTCACCATCGAAACAGGGGGTTTTCGAGCAGTACTTC. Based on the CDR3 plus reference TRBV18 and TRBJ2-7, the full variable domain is NAGVMQNPRHLVRRRGQEARLRCSPMKGHSHVYWYRQLPEEGLKFMVYLQKENIIDESGMPKERFSAEFPKEGPSILRIQQVVRGDSAAYFCASSPSKQGVFEQYFGPGTRLTVT.

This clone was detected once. The CDR3: CASSPYGGGSTDTQYF. CDR3 nucleotides: TGTGCCAGCTCACCATACGGGGGAGGATCCACAGATACGCAGTATTTT. The V and J genes are TRBV18 and TRBJ2-3; D may be TRBD2 (6 bases). The ends were cut back, 2 bases at V and 2 bases at J, with 14 bases in the middle. The germline CDR1 and CDR2 sequences are KGHSH and LQKENI. There are 16 residues in the CDR3.

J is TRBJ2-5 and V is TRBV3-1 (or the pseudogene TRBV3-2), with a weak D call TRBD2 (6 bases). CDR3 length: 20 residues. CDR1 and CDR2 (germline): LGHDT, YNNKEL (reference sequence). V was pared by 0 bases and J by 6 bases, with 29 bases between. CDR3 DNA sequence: TGTGCCAGCAGCCAAGATTTCATCGTCGCCCAAACTAGGAGGGAGAAGACCCAGTACTTC. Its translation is CASSQDFIVAQTRREKTQYF.

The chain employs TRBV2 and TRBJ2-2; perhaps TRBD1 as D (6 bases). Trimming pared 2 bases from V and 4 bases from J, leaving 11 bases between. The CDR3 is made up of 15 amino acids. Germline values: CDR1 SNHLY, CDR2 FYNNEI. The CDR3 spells CASSERGGSTGELFF. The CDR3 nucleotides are TGTGCCAGCAGTGAAAGAGGGGGTAGCACCGGGGAGCTGTTTTTT. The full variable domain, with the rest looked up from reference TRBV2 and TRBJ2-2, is EPEVTQTPSHQVTQMGQEVILRCVPISNHLYFYWYRQILGQKVEFLVSFYNNEISEKSEIFDDQFSVERPDGSNFTLKIRSTKLEDSAMYFCASSERGGSTGELFFGEGSRLTVL.

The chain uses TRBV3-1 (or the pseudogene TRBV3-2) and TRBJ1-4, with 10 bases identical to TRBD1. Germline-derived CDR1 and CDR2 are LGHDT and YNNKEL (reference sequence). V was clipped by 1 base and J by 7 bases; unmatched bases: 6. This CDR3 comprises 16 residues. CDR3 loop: CASSQATGGVGEKLFF. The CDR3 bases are TGTGCCAGCAGCCAAGCGACAGGGGGCGTAGGTGAAAAACTGTTTTTT.

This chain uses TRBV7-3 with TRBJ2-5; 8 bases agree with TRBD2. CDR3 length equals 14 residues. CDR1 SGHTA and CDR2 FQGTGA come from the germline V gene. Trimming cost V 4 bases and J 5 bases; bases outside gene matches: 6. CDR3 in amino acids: CASSSSAGDETQYF. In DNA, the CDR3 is TGTGCCAGCAGCTCTTCAGCGGGGGACGAGACCCAGTACTTC.

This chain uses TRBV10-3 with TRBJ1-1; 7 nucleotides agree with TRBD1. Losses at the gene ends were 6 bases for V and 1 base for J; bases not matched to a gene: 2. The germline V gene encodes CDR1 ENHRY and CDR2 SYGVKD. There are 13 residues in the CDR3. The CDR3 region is CAIRGTENTEAFF. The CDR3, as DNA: TGTGCCATCAGAGGGACAGAGAACACTGAAGCTTTCTTT.

The CDR3 coding sequence is TGTGCCACCAGCAGAGATTACGGTGGGGAGGACAGGAGCTCCTACGAGCAGTACTTC. It translates to CATSRDYGGEDRSSYEQYF. The V gene is TRBV15, the J gene TRBJ2-7; TRBD1 is a possible D gene (7 bases). Per germline, CDR1 LNHNV and CDR2 YYDKDF (reference sequence). V was pared by 0 bases and J by 0 bases, with 21 bases between. The CDR3 is 19 residues long.

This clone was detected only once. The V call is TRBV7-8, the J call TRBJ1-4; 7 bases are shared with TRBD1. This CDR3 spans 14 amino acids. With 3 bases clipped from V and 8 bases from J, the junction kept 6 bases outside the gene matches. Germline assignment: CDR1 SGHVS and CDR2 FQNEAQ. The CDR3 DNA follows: TGTGCCAGCAGCTTCAGACAGGGTCGGGAAAAACTGTTTTTT. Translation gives CASSFRQGREKLFF.

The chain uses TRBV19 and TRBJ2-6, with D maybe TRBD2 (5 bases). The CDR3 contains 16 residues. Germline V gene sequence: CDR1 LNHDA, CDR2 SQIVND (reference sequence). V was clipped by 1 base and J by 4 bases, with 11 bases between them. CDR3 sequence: CASSIGRSGGANVLTF. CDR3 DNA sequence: TGTGCCAGTAGTATAGGCAGGTCGGGAGGGGCCAACGTCCTGACTTTC.

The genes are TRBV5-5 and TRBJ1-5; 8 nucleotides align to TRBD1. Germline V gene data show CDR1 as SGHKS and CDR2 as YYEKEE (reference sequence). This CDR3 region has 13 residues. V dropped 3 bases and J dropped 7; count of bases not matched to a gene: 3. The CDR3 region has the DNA TGTGCCAGCAGCTGGACAGGGAACCAGCCCCAGCATTTT. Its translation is CASSWTGNQPQHF.

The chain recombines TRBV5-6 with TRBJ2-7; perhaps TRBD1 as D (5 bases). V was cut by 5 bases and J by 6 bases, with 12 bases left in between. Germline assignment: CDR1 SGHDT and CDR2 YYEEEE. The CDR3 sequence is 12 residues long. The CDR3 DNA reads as TGTGCCAGCAGGAACAGGCTGGGCGAGCAGTACTTC. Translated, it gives CASRNRLGEQYF. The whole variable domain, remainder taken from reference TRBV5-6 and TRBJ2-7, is DAGVTQSPTHLIKTRGQQVTLRCSPKSGHDTVSWYQQALGQGPQFIFQYYEEEERQRGNFPDRFSGHQFPNYSSELNVNALLLGDSALYLCASRNRLGEQYFGPGTRLTVT.

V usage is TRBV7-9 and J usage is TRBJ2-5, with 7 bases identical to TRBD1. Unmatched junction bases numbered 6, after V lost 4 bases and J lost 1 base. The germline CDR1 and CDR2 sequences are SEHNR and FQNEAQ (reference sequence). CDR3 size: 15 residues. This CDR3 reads CASSSPGGSQETQYF. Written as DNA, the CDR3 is TGTGCCAGCAGCTCCCCAGGGGGATCCCAAGAGACCCAGTACTTC.

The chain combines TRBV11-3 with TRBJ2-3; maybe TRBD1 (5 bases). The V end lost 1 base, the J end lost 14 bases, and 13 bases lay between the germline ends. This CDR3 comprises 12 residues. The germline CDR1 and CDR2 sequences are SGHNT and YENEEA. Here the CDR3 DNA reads TGTGCCAGCAGCTTAGGAGACAGCCAACCGTATTTT. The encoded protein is CASSLGDSQPYF.

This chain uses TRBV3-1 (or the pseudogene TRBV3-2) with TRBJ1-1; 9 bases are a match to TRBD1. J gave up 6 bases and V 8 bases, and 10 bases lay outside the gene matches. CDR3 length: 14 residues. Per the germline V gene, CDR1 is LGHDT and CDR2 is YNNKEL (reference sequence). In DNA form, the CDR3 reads TGTGCCAGCGCACAGGGGGCGTCAGTCCCTGAAGCTTTCTTT. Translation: CASAQGASVPEAFF.

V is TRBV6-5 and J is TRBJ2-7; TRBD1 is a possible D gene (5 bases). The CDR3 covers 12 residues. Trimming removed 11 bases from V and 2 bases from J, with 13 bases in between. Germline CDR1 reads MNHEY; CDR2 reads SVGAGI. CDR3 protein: CAVTGHPYEQYF. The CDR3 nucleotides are TGTGCCGTAACCGGACACCCCTACGAGCAGTACTTC.

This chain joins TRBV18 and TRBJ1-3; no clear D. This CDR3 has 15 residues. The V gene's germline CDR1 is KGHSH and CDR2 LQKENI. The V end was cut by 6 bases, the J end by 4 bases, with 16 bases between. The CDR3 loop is CASSDGPREGNTIYF. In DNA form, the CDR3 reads TGTGCCAGCTCGGACGGGCCCCGGGAAGGAAACACCATATATTTT. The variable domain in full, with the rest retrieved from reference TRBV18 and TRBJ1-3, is NAGVMQNPRHLVRRRGQEARLRCSPMKGHSHVYWYRQLPEEGLKFMVYLQKENIIDESGMPKERFSAEFPKEGPSILRIQQVVRGDSAAYFCASSDGPREGNTIYFGEGSWLTVV.

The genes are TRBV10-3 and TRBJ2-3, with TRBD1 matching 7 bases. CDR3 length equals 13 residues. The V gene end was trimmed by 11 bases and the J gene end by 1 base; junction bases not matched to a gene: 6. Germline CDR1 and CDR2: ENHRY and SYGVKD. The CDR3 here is CASRQGGTDTQYF. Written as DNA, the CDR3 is TGTGCCTCCAGACAGGGCGGCACAGATACGCAGTATTTT.

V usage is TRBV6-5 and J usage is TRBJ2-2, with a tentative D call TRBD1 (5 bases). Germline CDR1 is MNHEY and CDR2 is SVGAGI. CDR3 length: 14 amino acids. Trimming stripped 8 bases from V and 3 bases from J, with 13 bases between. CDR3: CASQRGWDTGELFF. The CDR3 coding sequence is TGTGCCAGCCAAAGGGGCTGGGACACCGGGGAGCTGTTTTTT.

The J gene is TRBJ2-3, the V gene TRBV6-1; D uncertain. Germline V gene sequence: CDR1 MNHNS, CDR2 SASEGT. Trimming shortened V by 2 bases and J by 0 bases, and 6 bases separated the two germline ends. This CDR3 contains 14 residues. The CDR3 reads CASSERVSTDTQYF. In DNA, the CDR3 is TGTGCCAGCAGTGAACGGGTTAGCACAGATACGCAGTATTTT.

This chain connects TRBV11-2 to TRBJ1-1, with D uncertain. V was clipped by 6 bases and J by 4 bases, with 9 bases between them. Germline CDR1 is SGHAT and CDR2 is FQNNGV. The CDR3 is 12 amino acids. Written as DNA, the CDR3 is TGTGCCAGCAGATTCCCGGGCACTGAAGCTTTCTTT. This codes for CASRFPGTEAFF.

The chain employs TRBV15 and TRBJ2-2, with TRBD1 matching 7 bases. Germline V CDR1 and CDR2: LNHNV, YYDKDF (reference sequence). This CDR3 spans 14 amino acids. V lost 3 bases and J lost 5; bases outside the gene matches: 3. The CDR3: CATSRTGSTGELFF. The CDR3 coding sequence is TGTGCCACCAGCAGGACAGGGAGTACCGGGGAGCTGTTTTTT.

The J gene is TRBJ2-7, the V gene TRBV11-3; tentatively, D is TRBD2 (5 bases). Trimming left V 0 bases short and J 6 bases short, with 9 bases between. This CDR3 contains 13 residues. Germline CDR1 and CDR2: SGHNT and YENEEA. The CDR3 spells CASSLDPRGEQYF. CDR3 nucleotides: TGTGCCAGCAGCTTAGATCCACGGGGCGAGCAGTACTTC.